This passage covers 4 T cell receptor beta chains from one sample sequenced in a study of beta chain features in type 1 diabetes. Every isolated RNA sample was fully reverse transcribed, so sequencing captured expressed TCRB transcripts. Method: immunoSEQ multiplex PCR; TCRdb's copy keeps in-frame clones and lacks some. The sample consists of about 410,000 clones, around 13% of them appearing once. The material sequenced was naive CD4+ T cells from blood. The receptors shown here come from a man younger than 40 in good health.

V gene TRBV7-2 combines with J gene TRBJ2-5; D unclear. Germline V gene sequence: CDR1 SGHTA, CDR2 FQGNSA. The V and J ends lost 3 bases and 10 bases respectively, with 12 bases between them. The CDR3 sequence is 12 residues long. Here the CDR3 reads CASSLALPIQYF. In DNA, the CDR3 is TGTGCCAGCAGCTTGGCACTCCCGATCCAGTACTTC.

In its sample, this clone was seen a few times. As DNA, the CDR3 is TGTGCCAGCAGTTATAACACAGGGGTGAACACTGAAGCTTTCTTT. Protein: CASSYNTGVNTEAFF. V is TRBV27 and J is TRBJ1-1, with 7 bases that match TRBD1. The ends lost 4 bases at V and 0 bases at J; junction bases unmatched: 5. The CDR3 is 15 amino acids. Germline CDR1 is MNHEY and CDR2 is SMNVEV (reference sequence).

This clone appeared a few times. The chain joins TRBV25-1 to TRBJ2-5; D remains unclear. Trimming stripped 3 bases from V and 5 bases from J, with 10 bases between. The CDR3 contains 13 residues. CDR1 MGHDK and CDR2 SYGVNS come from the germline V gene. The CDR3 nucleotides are TGTGCCAGCAGTGATATCAAACGGGAGACCCAGTACTTC. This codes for CASSDIKRETQYF.

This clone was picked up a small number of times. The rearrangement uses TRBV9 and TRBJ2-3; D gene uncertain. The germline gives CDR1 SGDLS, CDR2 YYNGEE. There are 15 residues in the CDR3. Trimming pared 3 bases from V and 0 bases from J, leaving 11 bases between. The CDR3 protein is CASSGRLSSTDTQYF. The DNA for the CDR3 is TGTGCCAGCAGCGGGAGACTGTCTAGCACAGATACGCAGTATTTT.